This T cell receptor beta chain comes out of a study of cytomegalovirus exposure and HLA in healthy donors. Findings and limits, study-wide: The records held CMV serostatus as the only immune exposure information. Presence/absence analyses rested on an assumption that sequencing depth was roughly uniform across donors. A later analysis showed TCR association rates differing by HLA locus, peaking at DRB1 and lowest at HLA-C.

The CDR3 totals 14 residues. Per the germline V gene, CDR1 is SGHRS and CDR2 is YFSETQ. PCR used 60 Vbeta primers and 13 Jbeta primers. Method: immunoSEQ multiplex PCR; TCRdb's copy keeps in-frame clones and lacks some. In the table there are about 140,000 clones, around 80% of which are singletons. Of note for this clone: What it binds is not known.

The receptor's source is a man aged 25-45 years in good health and CMV-seronegative. This rearrangement joins TRBV5-1 to TRBJ2-5; a weak D match, TRBD1 (6 bases). Gene TRBJ2-7 matches the end of the DNA better, so the J call may be wrong. The material sequenced was PBMCs. The chain's CDR3 is CASSLPGVGGEQYF. The CDR3 bases are TGCGCCAGCAGCTTACCAGGGGTTGGGGGCGAGCAGTACTTC.